The clone carrying this T cell receptor (beta chain) was seen more than once but under ten times. Its antigen remains unknown. The V end was cut by 6 bases, the J end by 0 bases, with 11 bases between. There are 14 residues in the CDR3. From germline, CDR1 is SEHNR and CDR2 FQNEAQ (reference sequence). Amplified TCR beta CDR3 regions derived from RNA transcripts. The study used the HTBI primer set for a first-round RT-PCR of the TCR CDR3. TCRdb redid the calling of the multiplex PCR reads with MiXCR, one entry per CDR3 protein. The sample yields roughly 500,000 distinct CDR3 sequences, approximately 23% seen once. These data belong to a study of T cells in Graves' hyperthyroidism and ophthalmopathy. The study's findings and limits: Blood shared most expanded thyroid clonotypes above 0.001.

The sample consisted of blood. This chain connects TRBV7-9 to TRBJ1-2; possibly TRBD1 for D (6 bases). The receptor comes from a woman in her 70s with Graves' ophthalmopathy. The CDR3 loop reads CASSLTGPNYGYTF. CDR3 in DNA: TGTGCCAGCAGTTTGACAGGTCCTAACTATGGCTACACCTTC.